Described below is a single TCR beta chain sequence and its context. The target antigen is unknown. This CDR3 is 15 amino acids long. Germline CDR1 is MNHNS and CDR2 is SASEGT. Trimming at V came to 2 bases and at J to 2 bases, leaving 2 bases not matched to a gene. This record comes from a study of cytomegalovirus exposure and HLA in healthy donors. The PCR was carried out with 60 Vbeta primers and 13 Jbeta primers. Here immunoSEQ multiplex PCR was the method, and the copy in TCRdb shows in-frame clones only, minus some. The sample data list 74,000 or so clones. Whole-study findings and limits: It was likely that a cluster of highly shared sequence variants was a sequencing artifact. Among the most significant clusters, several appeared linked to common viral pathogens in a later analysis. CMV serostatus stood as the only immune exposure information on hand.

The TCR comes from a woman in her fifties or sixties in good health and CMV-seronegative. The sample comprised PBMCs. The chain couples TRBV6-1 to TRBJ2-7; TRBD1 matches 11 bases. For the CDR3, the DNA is TGTGCCAGCAGTGAACCGGGACAGGGGGCCTACGAGCAGTACTTC. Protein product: CASSEPGQGAYEQYF.